The 17 T cell receptor beta chains given below trace back to one sample, sequenced in a study of T cell responses to AZD1222 COVID-19 vaccine (TCRdb year 2021). Libraries were prepared through the immunoSEQ multiplex PCR assay. TCRdb re-hosts the immuneACCESS table, in-frame sequences only. Its copies lack some clones; in the studies checked, an unresolved V gene accounts for under half of them, and the cause for the rest is not known. This sample is represented by over 130,000 clones; around 90% of them were singletons. Approximately 3.4% of the sample goes to the ten largest clones. In the paper's terms, the time point label means: baseline before first vaccination. The sequences come from peripheral blood, collected on day 0 of AZD1222 vaccination. The receptor set was obtained from an adult in good health.

This chain links TRBV28 with TRBJ2-3; 9 bases map to TRBD2. V lost 5 bases to trimming and J lost 4 bases; unmatched junction nucleotides: 4. The CDR3 has 14 amino acids. Germline V gene lookup returns CDR1 MDHEN and CDR2 SYDVKM. The CDR3 nucleotides are TGTGCCAGCAGTCGGACTAGCGTCCCAGATACGCAGTATTTT. Protein product: CASSRTSVPDTQYF. Full variable domain (outside the CDR3, taken from reference TRBV28 and TRBJ2-3): DVKVTQSSRYLVKRTGEKVFLECVQDMDHENMFWYRQDPGLGLRLIYFSYDVKMKEKGDIPEGYSVSREKKERFSLILESASTNQTSMYLCASSRTSVPDTQYFGPGTRLTVL.

The chain combines TRBV12-3 or TRBV12-4 with TRBJ2-1; the D is unclear. V was clipped by 1 base and J by 8 bases, with 6 bases between them. This CDR3 is built from 12 residues. The CDR3 DNA follows: TGTGCCAGCAGTTTAGGTTTCCATGAGCAGTTCTTC. As protein: CASSLGFHEQFF.

The chain recombines TRBV5-1 with TRBJ2-3; perhaps TRBD1 as D (8 bases). Germline loops: CDR1 SGHRS, CDR2 YFSETQ. This CDR3 is built from 15 residues. V lost 4 bases and J 1 base, leaving 13 bases between the germline ends. In DNA, the CDR3 is TGCGCCAGCAGCGGAACAGGGGGGGGCACAGATACGCAGTATTTT. This gives the protein CASSGTGGGTDTQYF.

The chain combines TRBV5-4 with TRBJ1-2, with D hard to call. Germline loops: CDR1 SGHNT, CDR2 YYREEE (reference sequence). This CDR3 region has 13 residues. V was clipped by 1 base and J by 4 bases, with 8 bases between them. The DNA for the CDR3 is TGTGCCAGCAGCTTGCCCAGGCTCTATGGCTACACCTTC. It specifies CASSLPRLYGYTF.

This chain uses TRBV28 with TRBJ2-7; weak D call: TRBD2 (6 bases). The CDR3 runs to 14 residues. CDR1 is MDHEN, CDR2 SYDVKM, per germline. Trimming shortened V by 1 base and J by 5 bases, and 12 bases separated the two germline ends. In DNA, the CDR3 is TGTGCCAGCAGTTTATTAGCGGAGAGCCACGAGCAGTACTTC. It specifies CASSLLAESHEQYF.

V and J are TRBV24-1 and TRBJ2-1; 9 positions agree with TRBD2. CDR1 and CDR2 (germline): KGHDR, SFDVKD. V lost 5 bases, J lost 7 bases, and 5 bases stayed unmatched. The CDR3 is made up of 14 amino acids. The CDR3 is CATSGREGRNEQFF. The CDR3 DNA sequence: TGTGCCACCAGTGGGCGGGAGGGCCGTAATGAGCAGTTCTTC.

This chain links TRBV5-1 with TRBJ2-2, with 10 bases aligning to TRBD2. The CDR3 runs to 16 residues. V lost 7 bases to trimming and J lost 4 bases; unmatched junction nucleotides: 10. The germline V gene has CDR1 SGHRS and CDR2 YFSETQ. The CDR3 is CASLPLAGEPTGELFF. CDR3 sequence (DNA): TGCGCCAGCCTACCCCTAGCGGGAGAACCCACCGGGGAGCTGTTTTTT.

In DNA form, the CDR3 reads TGTGCCAGCAGCTTATTAGGCGGGAGGGACCAAAACATTCAGTACTTC. Translation gives CASSLLGGRDQNIQYF. The gene calls are TRBV7-9 and TRBJ2-4; 9 bases align to TRBD2. V shed 2 bases, J shed 5 bases, and the junction held 7 bases outside the gene matches. CDR1 is SEHNR, CDR2 FQNEAQ, per germline (reference sequence). CDR3 size: 16 residues.

This clone was counted once. The CDR3 bases are TGTGCCAGCAGCTTAGGGGGCTTGGGGGCGTCTTCCGAACTGTTTTTT. The encoded protein is CASSLGGLGASSELFF. The chain has TRBV7-9 and TRBJ1-4, with a possible D match to TRBD1 (6 bases). Germline values: CDR1 SEHNR, CDR2 FQNEAQ (reference sequence). The ends were cut back, 1 base at V and 12 bases at J, with 21 bases in the middle. The CDR3 totals 16 residues.

The rearrangement links TRBV7-8 to TRBJ2-1, with D possibly matching TRBD2 (6 bases). V lost 3 bases to trimming and J lost 7 bases, with 13 bases between them. Germline values: CDR1 SGHVS, CDR2 FQNEAQ. The CDR3 extends over 14 amino acids. The CDR3 DNA follows: TGTGCCAGCAGCTTCCGGGACTCATCGAATGAGCAGTTCTTC. Translation: CASSFRDSSNEQFF.

J is TRBJ2-5 and V is TRBV30, with D maybe TRBD2 (6 bases). Trimming left V 4 bases short and J 5 bases short, with 11 bases between. Germline V gives CDR1 GTSNPN, CDR2 SVGIG (reference sequence). CDR3 size: 12 residues. The CDR3 here is CAWKWGGETQYF. CDR3 nucleotide sequence: TGTGCCTGGAAGTGGGGAGGTGAGACCCAGTACTTC. The whole variable domain, filled in from reference TRBV30 and TRBJ2-5, reads SQTIHQWPATLVQPVGSPLSLECTVEGTSNPNLYWYRQAAGRGLQLLFYSVGIGQISSEVPQNLSASRPQDRQFILSSKKLLLSDSGFYLCAWKWGGETQYFGPGTRLLVL.

The gene calls are TRBV19 and TRBJ2-2, with TRBD2 matching over 9 bases. Trimming at V came to 4 bases and at J to 5 bases, leaving 2 bases not matched to a gene. This CDR3 spans 14 amino acids. Germline V gene data show CDR1 as LNHDA and CDR2 as SQIVND (reference sequence). CDR3 protein: CASSTSGITGELFF. The CDR3, as DNA: TGTGCCAGTAGTACTAGCGGGATAACCGGGGAGCTGTTTTTT.

This clone was recorded a few times. The genes are TRBV6-1 and TRBJ1-2; D call uncertain. The CDR3 has 14 residues. Germline values: CDR1 MNHNS, CDR2 SASEGT. Deletions cut 0 bases from V and 3 bases from J, with 8 bases between. CDR3 sequence reads: CASSEALADYGYTF. The CDR3 coding sequence is TGTGCCAGCAGTGAAGCGTTGGCTGACTATGGCTACACCTTC.

The rearrangement joins TRBV6-5 to TRBJ2-3; D may be TRBD2 (6 bases). Per germline, CDR1 MNHEY and CDR2 SVGAGI. V lost 8 bases to trimming and J lost 2 bases, with 11 bases between them. The CDR3 spans 13 residues. The CDR3 protein is CASHRGSTDTQYF. The CDR3 DNA reads TGTGCCAGCCATCGGGGGTCCACAGATACGCAGTATTTT.

The rearrangement links TRBV7-2 to TRBJ1-2; possible D gene TRBD1, 5 bases. Per germline, CDR1 SGHTA and CDR2 FQGNSA. The CDR3 is 14 residues long. The V and J ends lost 2 bases and 6 bases respectively, with 13 bases between them. The CDR3 sequence is CASSLIQGGDGYTF. The CDR3 coding sequence is TGTGCCAGCAGCTTAATTCAGGGAGGAGATGGCTACACCTTC. Variable domain in full (rest from reference TRBV7-2 and TRBJ1-2): GAGVSQSPSNKVTEKGKDVELRCDPISGHTALYWYRQSLGQGLEFLIYFQGNSAPDKSGLPSDRFSAERTGGSVSTLTIQRTQQEDSAVYLCASSLIQGGDGYTFGSGTRLTVV.

V and J are TRBV3-1 (or the pseudogene TRBV3-2) and TRBJ2-7; no reliable D call. CDR3 length equals 11 residues. Germline V CDR1 and CDR2: LGHDT, YNNKEL (reference sequence). The ends were cut back, 4 bases at V and 5 bases at J, with 6 bases in the middle. The CDR3 protein is CASSRNDEQYF. The CDR3 coding sequence is TGTGCCAGCAGCCGTAACGACGAGCAGTACTTC.

The V and J genes are TRBV6-5 and TRBJ1-2; weak D call: TRBD1 (6 bases). This CDR3 is 16 amino acids long. Trimming left V 0 bases short and J 4 bases short, with 15 bases between. CDR1 is MNHEY and CDR2 is SVGAGI in the germline V gene. CDR3 loop: CASSYSLTGRTYGYTF. The CDR3, as DNA: TGTGCCAGCAGTTACTCCTTAACAGGGAGGACCTATGGCTACACCTTC.